This paragraph covers one T cell receptor beta chain sequence. Its antigen remains unknown. The source of the sample is a study of T cell responses to AZD1222 COVID-19 vaccine. The table came from immunoSEQ multiplex PCR; TCRdb's copy has only in-frame clones and leaves some out. The sample has more than 85,000 clones, around nine tenths seen once. General study results and limits: Repertoire samples came only from after the peak T cell response. Donors, mostly white British, included more females; clonal diversity was possibly underestimated.

This CDR3 has 15 amino acids. The V segment lost 1 base and the J segment 4 bases; nucleotides outside the gene matches: 6. The germline V gene encodes CDR1 SGHNT and CDR2 YENEEA. The chain employs TRBV11-3 and TRBJ2-7, with 8 bases that match TRBD2. The material sequenced was peripheral blood, taken 28 days after the second AZD1222 dose. This clonotype originated in an adult who received the AZD1222 COVID-19 vaccine. CDR3 region: CASSLGGLGGYEQYF. CDR3 nucleotide sequence: TGTGCCAGCAGCTTAGGGGGACTAGGGGGATACGAGCAGTACTTC. The entire variable domain, with the rest obtained from reference TRBV11-3 and TRBJ2-7, is as follows: EAGVVQSPRYKIIEKKQPVAFWCNPISGHNTLYWYLQNLGQGPELLIRYENEEAVDDSQLPKDRFSAERLKGVDSTLKIQPAELGDSAVYLCASSLGGLGGYEQYFGPGTRLTVT.